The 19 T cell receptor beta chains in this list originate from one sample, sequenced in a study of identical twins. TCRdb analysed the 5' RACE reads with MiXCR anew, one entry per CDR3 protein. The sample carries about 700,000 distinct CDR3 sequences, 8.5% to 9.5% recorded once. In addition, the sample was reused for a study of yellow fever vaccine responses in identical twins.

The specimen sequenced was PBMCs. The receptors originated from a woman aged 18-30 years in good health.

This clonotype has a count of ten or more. The CDR3 DNA sequence: TGCAGCGCCTCTCTCCGCAGCGGGGGGCTTAACACAGATACGCAGTATTTT. It yields the protein CSASLRSGGLNTDTQYF. V is TRBV29-1 and J is TRBJ2-3; 9 bases fit TRBD2. CDR1 is SQVTM and CDR2 is ANQGSEA in the germline V gene. After removal of 7 bases from V and 2 bases from J, the junction contained 16 bases not matched to a gene. The CDR3 consists of 17 residues.

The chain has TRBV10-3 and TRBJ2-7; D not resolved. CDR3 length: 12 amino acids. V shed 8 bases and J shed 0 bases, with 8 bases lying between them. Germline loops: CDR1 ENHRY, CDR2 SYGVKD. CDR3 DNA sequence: TGTGCCATCGGACCAAGCTCCTACGAGCAGTACTTC. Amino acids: CAIGPSSYEQYF.

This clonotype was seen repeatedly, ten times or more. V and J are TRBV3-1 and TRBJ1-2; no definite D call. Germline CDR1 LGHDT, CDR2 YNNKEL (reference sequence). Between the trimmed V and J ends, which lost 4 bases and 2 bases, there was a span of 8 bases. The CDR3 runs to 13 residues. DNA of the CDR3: TGTGCCAGCAGCCCCCTGGGGAACTATGGCTACACCTTC. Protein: CASSPLGNYGYTF.

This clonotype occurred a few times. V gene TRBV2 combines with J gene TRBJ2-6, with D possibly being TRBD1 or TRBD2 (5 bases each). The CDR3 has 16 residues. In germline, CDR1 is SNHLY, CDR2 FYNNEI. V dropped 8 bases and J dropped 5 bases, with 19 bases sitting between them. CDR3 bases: TGTGCCAGCGAAGGGACGGTTGTGAGATGGGCCAACGTCCTGACTTTC. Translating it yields CASEGTVVRWANVLTF.

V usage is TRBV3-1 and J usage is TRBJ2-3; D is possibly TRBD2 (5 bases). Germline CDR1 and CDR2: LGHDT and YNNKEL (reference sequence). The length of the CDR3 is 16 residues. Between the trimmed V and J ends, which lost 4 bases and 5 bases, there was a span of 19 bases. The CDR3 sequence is CASSLQTNRFGDTQYF. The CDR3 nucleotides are TGTGCCAGCAGCCTACAGACTAACCGGTTCGGAGATACGCAGTATTTT.

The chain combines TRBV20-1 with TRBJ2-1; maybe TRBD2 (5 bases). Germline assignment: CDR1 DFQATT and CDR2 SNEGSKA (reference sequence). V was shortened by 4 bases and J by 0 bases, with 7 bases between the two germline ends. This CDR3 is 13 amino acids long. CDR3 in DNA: TGCAGTGCTATGGGGAGCTCCTACAATGAGCAGTTCTTC. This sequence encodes CSAMGSSYNEQFF.

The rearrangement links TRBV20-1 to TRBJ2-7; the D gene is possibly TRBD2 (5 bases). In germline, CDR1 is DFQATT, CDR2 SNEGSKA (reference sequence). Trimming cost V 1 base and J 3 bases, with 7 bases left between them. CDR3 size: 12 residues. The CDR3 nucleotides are TGCAGTGCTAGAGCAGACTACTACGAGCAGTACTTC. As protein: CSARADYYEQYF.

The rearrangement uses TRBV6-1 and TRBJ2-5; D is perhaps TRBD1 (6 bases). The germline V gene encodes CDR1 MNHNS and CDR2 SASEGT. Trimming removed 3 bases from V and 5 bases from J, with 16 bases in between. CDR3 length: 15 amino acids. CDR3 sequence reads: CASSEGSTTGETQYF. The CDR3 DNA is TGTGCCAGCAGTGAGGGAAGCACCACAGGGGAGACCCAGTACTTC.

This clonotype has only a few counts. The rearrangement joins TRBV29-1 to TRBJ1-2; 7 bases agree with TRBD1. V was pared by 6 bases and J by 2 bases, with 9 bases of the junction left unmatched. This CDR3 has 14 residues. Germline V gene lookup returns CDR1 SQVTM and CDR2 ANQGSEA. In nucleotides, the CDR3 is TGCAGCGTCGATGAGGAGACAGGGAACTATGGCTACACCTTC. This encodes CSVDEETGNYGYTF.

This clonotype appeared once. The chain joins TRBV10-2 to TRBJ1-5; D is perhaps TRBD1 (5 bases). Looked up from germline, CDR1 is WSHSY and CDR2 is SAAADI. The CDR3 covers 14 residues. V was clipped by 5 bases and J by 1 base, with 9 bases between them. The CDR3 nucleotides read TGCGCCAGCAGTAAAGGACAAAGCAATCAGCCCCAGCATTTT. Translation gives CASSKGQSNQPQHF.

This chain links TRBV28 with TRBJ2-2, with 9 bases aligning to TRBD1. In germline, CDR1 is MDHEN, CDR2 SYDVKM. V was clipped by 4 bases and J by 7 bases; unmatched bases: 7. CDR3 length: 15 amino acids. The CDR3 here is CASSSPQGAVGELFF. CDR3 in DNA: TGTGCCAGCAGTTCTCCACAGGGGGCCGTCGGGGAGCTGTTTTTT. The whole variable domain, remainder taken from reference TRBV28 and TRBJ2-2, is DVKVTQSSRYLVKRTGEKVFLECVQDMDHENMFWYRQDPGLGLRLIYFSYDVKMKEKGDIPEGYSVSREKKERFSLILESASTNQTSMYLCASSSPQGAVGELFFGEGSRLTVL.

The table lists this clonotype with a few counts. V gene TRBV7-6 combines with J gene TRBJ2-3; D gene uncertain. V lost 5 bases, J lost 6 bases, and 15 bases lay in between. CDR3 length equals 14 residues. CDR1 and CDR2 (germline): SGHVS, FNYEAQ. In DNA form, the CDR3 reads TGTGCCAGCAGCGGGCTTCAAGTTCTGGATACGCAGTATTTT. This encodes CASSGLQVLDTQYF.

The CDR3 loop reads CSARVGPDQPQHF. The CDR3 DNA follows: TGCAGTGCTAGAGTCGGGCCGGATCAGCCCCAGCATTTT. The chain links TRBV20-1 to TRBJ1-5, with D uncertain. Trimming left V 1 base short and J 5 bases short, with 9 bases between. The length of the CDR3 is 13 residues. Germline V gene sequence: CDR1 DFQATT, CDR2 SNEGSKA (reference sequence).

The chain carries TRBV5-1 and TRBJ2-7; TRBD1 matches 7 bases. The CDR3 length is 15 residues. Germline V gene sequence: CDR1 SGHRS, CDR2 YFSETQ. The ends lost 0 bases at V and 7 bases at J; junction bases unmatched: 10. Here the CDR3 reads CASSLGSRGSVEQYF. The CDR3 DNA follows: TGCGCCAGCAGCTTGGGGTCCAGGGGGAGCGTGGAGCAGTACTTC.

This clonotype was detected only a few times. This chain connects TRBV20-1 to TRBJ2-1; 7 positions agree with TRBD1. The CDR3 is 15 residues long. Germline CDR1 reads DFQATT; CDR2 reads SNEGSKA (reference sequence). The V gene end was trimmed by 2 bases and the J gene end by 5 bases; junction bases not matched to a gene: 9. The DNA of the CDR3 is TGCAGTGCTAGAACTATCGAAGGGACAGACAATGAGCAGTTCTTC. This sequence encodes CSARTIEGTDNEQFF.

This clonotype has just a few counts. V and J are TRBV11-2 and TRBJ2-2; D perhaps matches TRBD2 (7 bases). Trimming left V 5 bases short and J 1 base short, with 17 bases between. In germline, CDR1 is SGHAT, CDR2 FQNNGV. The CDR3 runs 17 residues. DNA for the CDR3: TGTGCCAGCAGCCCCCGGAGGGGGGGCTGGAACACCGGGGAGCTGTTTTTT. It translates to CASSPRRGGWNTGELFF.

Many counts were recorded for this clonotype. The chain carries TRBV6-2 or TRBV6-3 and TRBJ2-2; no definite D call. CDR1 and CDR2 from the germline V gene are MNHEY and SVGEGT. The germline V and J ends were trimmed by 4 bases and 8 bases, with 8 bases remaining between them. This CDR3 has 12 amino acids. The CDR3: CASSSTSGELFF. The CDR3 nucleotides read TGTGCCAGCAGTTCCACTTCAGGGGAGCTGTTTTTT.

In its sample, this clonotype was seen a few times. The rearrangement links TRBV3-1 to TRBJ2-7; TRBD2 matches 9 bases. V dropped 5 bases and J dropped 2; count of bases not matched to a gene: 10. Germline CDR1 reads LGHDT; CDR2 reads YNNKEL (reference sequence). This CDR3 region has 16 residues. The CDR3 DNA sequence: TGTGCCAGCAGCAAGGGGGCGGGACTAGCTACCTACGAGCAGTACTTC. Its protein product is CASSKGAGLATYEQYF.

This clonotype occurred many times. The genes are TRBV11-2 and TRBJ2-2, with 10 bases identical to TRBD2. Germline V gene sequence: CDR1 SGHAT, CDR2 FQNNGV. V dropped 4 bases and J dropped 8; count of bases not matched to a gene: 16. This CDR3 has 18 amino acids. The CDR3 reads CASSSTKLAGLGKGELFF. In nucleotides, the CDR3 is TGTGCCAGCAGCTCCACAAAACTAGCGGGATTAGGTAAAGGGGAGCTGTTTTTT.